Reported below is one T cell receptor beta chain. The CDR3 sequence is 17 residues long. Germline CDR1 reads LGHDT; CDR2 reads YNNKEL (reference sequence). V shed 1 base, J shed 3 bases, and the junction held 9 bases outside the gene matches. The sample comes from a study of blood T cell repertoires in COVID-19. In the study's own analysis: Amplification from reference gene primers served as the basis for estimated nucleated cell counts. Produced via immunoSEQ multiplex PCR; TCRdb's table is partial and in-frame only. The V and J calls and the clone size are those of that table, but D and trimming were determined from the DNA. The data hold fewer than 250,000 clones, with roughly 86% observed a single time. Residents of 24 US areas, aged roughly 18 to 95 years, made up the participants. Clinical history as reported by participants underpinned cohort assignment.

Sequencing was done on a sample of PBMCs or T cells enriched from blood (not recorded which). This receptor was obtained from a woman aged 45 to 65 who had recovered from COVID-19. The chain is built from TRBV3-1 (or the pseudogene TRBV3-2) and TRBJ2-3; 8 nucleotides match TRBD2. CDR3 sequence (DNA): TGTGCCAGCAGCCAAGGATCGTTCGCGGGAGGAACAGATACGCAGTATTTT. Amino acids: CASSQGSFAGGTDTQYF.